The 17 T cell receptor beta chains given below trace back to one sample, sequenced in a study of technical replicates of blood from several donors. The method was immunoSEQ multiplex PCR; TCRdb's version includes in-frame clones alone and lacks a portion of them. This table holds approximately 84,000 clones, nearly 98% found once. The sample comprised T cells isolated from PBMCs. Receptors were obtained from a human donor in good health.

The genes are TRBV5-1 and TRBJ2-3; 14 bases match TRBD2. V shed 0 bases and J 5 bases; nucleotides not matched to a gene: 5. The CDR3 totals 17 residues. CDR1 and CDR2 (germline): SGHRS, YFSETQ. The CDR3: CASSLGGTSGGGDTQYF. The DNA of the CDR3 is TGCGCCAGCAGCTTGGGCGGGACTAGCGGGGGCGGAGATACGCAGTATTTT.

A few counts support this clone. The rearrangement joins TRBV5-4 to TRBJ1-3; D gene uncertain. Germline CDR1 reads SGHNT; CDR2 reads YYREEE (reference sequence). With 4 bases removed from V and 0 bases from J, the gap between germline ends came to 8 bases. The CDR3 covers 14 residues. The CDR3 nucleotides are TGTGCCAGCAGCCCAGGATACTCTGGAAACACCATATATTTT. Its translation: CASSPGYSGNTIYF.

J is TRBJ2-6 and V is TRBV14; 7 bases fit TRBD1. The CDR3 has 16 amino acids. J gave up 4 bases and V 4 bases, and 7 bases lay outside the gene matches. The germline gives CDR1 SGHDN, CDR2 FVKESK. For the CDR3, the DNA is TGTGCCAGCAGCCCCTACAGGGGAAAGGGGGCCAACGTCCTGACTTTC. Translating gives CASSPYRGKGANVLTF.

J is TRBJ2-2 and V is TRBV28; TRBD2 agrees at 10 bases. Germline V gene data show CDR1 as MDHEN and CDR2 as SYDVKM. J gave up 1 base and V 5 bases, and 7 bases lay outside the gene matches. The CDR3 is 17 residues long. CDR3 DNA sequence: TGTGCCAGCAGTACCCCCCGACTAGCGGGGAACACCGGGGAGCTGTTTTTT. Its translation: CASSTPRLAGNTGELFF.

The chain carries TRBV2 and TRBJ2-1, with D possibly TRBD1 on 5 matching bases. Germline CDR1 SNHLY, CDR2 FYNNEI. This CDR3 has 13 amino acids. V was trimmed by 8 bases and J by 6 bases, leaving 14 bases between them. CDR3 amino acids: CASPQGTRNEQFF. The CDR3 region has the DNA TGTGCCAGCCCCCAGGGAACCCGCAATGAGCAGTTCTTC.

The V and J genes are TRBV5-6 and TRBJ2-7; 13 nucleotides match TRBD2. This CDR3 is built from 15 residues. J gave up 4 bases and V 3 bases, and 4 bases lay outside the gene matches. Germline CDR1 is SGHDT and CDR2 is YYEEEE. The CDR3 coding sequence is TGTGCCAGCAGCTATGGACTAGCGGGGGTGTACGAGCAGTACTTC. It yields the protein CASSYGLAGVYEQYF.

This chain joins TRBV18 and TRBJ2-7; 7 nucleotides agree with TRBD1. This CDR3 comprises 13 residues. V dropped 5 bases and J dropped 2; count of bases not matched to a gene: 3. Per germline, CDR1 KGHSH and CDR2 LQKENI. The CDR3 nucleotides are TGTGCCAGCTCATCGGGACAGCCCTACGAGCAGTACTTC. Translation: CASSSGQPYEQYF.

The CDR3 DNA is TGTGCCAGCAGTGAAAGCTCAGGCAAAAACTACGAGCAGTACTTC. As protein: CASSESSGKNYEQYF. The chain carries TRBV6-1 and TRBJ2-7; D unclear. Trimming left V 2 bases short and J 3 bases short, with 14 bases between. This CDR3 comprises 15 residues. Looked up from germline, CDR1 is MNHNS and CDR2 is SASEGT.

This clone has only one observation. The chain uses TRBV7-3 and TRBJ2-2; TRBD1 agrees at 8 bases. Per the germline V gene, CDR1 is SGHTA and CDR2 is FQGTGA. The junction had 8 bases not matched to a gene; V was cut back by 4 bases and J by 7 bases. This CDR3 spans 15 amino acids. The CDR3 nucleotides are TGTGCCAGCAGCTGGGCCACAGGGGGAGGCGGGGAGCTGTTTTTT. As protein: CASSWATGGGGELFF.

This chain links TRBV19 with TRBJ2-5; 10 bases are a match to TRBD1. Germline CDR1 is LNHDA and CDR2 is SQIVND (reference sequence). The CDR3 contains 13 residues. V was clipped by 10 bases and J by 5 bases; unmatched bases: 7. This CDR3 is CATGQGRVETQYF. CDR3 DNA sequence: TGTGCCACGGGACAGGGGAGGGTGGAGACCCAGTACTTC.

DNA for the CDR3: TGCGCCAGCAGCGACACCTACGAGCAGTACTTC. Protein sequence: CASSDTYEQYF. V usage is TRBV5-1 and J usage is TRBJ2-7; no clear D gene. Trimming cost V 4 bases and J 2 bases, with 4 bases left between them. Germline values: CDR1 SGHRS, CDR2 YFSETQ. This CDR3 region has 11 residues.

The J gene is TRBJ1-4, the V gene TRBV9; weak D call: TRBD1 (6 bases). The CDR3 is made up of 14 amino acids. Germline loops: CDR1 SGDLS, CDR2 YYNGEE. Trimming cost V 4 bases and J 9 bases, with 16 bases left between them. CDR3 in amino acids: CASSPGGGGQKLFF. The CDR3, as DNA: TGTGCCAGCAGCCCGGGAGGCGGGGGGCAAAAACTGTTTTTT.

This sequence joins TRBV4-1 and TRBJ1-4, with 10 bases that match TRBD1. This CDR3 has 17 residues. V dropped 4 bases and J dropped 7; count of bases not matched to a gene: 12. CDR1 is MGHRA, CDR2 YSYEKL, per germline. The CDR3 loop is CASSPGSGTGEGEKLFF. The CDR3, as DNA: TGCGCCAGCAGCCCAGGATCCGGGACAGGGGAGGGTGAAAAACTGTTTTTT.

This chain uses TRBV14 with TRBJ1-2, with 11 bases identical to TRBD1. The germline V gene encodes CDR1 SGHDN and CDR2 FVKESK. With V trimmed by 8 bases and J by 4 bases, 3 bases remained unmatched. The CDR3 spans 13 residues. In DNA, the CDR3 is TGTGCCAGCGGGACAGGGGGAGGCTATGGCTACACCTTC. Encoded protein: CASGTGGGYGYTF.

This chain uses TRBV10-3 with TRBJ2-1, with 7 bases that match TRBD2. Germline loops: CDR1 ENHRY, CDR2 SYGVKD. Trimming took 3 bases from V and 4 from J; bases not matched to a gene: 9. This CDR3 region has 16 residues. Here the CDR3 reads CAISDLKAGSYNEQFF. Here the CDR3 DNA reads TGTGCCATCAGTGATTTAAAAGCGGGATCATACAATGAGCAGTTCTTC.

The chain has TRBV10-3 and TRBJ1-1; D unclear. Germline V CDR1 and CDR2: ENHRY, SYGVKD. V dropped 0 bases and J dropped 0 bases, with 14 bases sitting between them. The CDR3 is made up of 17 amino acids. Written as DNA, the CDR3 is TGTGCCATCAGTGAGTCGAGGAGACGCGATATGAACACTGAAGCTTTCTTT. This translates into CAISESRRRDMNTEAFF.

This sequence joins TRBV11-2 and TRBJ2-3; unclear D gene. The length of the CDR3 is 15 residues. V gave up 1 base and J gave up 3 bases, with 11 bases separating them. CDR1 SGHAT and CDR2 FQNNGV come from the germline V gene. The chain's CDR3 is CASSLVSGVTDTQYF. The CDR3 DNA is TGTGCCAGCAGCTTAGTATCGGGTGTAACAGATACGCAGTATTTT.